This T cell receptor beta chain is from a study of blood T cell repertoires in COVID-19 (dated by TCRdb to 2018 to 2021). Describing the broader study: Collaborator samples came from the United States, Italy and Spain and covered acute and convalescent phases of COVID-19. The prospective study material was composed of cDNA or gDNA derived from T cells, B-cell-depleted T cells, or PBMCs. The dataset comprised deeply sampled blood TCRbeta repertoires from subjects exposed to, actively infected with, or recovered from COVID-19. The repertoires were made available in a free public database intended to serve as a resource for research on the immune response to SARS-CoV-2. Samples were obtained from the ongoing ImmuneRACE study (first 160 participants) and from 1,000 to 1,500 subjects provided by 6 global collaborators. Sample metadata almost always included a de-identified subject ID, COVID-19 status, age in years and sex. Where HLA class I and class II types were available, the types were taken from metadata supplied by the sample provider, not from assay-based typing. Broader findings and caveats from the paper: Clinical and demographic metadata were provided uncurated, with the amount varying by source and participant.

A distance of 12 bases separates the germline ends of V and J, which lose 7 bases and 0 bases respectively. Counted from cysteine to phenylalanine, this CDR3 has 13 amino acids. Just the 39-base CDR3 DNA is kept, in frame starting at base 1. The germline V gene supplies CDR1 SQVTM and CDR2 ANQGSEA. This clone was seen ten or more times. Its antigen specificity is not known. The sample holds no much larger clone one base away, and base qualities are not on file. TCRbeta CDR3 regions were amplified from genomic DNA by means of the immunoSEQ Assay, a bias-controlled multiplex PCR. Under the source paper's analysis protocol: Within the assay, amplification of reference gene primers was used to estimate how many nucleated cells each sample contained. To quantify the absolute abundance of each unique TCRbeta CDR3 rearrangement, sequence reads were collapsed and filtered. For each sample, productive Simpson clonality was calculated as the square root of Simpson's diversity index across productive rearrangements. TCRdb mirrors the immuneACCESS table, restricted to in-frame sequences. Some clones are absent from its copies; in checked studies, under half trace to an unresolved V gene, and the reason for the others is unknown. V and J calls and clone size are those listed in that table; D and trimming were worked out from the DNA. In all, the sample holds 120,000 or so clones, and roughly 87% of those were seen once. Of the sample, over 25% falls within the top ten clones.

Each collaborating institution followed its own protocols to collect whole blood in K2EDTA tubes. Collaborator samples were shipped for TCRbeta analysis as frozen whole blood, isolated PBMCs, or DNA extracted from either sample type. The V and J segments used are TRBV29-1 and TRBJ1-2; the D gene cannot be resolved reliably. This TCR was recovered from a woman of 80 years or more with acute or convalescent COVID-19. Sequenced input: peripheral blood. The base sequence is TGCAGCGCTAGTCAGCGCTCTAACTATGGCTACACCTTC. This encodes CSASQRSNYGYTF. The full variable domain, completed from the reference TRBV29-1 and TRBJ1-2 proteins outside the CDR3, reads SAVISQKPSRDICQRGTSLTIQCQVDSQVTMMFWYRQQPGQSLTLIATANQGSEATYESGFVIDKFPISRPNLTFSTLTVSNMSPEDSSIYLCSASQRSNYGYTFGSGTRLTVV.